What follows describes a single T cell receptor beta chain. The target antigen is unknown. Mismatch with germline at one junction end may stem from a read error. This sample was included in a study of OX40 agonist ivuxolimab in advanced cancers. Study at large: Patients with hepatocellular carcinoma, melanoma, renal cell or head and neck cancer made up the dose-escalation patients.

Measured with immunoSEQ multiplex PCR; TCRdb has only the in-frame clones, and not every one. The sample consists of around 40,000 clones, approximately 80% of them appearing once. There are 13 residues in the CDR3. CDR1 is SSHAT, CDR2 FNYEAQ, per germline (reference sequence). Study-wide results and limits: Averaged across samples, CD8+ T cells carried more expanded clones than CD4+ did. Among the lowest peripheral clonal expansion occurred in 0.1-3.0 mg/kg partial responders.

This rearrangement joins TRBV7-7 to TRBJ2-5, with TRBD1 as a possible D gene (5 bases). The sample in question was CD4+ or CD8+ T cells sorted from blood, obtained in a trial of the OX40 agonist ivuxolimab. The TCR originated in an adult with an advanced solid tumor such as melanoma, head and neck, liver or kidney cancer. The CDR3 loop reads CASSLLQEETQYF. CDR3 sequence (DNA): TGTGCTAGCAGCTTACTACAGGAAGAGACCCAGTACTTC.